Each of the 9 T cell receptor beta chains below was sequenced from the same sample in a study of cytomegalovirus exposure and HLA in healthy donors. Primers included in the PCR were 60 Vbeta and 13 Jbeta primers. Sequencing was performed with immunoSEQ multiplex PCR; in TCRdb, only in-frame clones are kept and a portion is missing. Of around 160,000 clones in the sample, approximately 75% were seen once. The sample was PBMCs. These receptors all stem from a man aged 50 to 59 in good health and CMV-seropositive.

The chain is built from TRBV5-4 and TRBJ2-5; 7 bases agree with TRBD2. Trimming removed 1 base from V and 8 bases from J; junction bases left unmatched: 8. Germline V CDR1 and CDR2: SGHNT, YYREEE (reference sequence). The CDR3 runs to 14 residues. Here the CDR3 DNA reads TGTGCCAGCAGCTTGAGGACACCGGGAGGCACCCAGTACTTC. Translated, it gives CASSLRTPGGTQYF.

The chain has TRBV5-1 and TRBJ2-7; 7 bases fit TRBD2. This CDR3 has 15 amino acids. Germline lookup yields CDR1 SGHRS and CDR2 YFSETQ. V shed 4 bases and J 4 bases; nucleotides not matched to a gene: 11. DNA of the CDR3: TGCGCCAGCAGCAGCCAGACTAGCCGAGGATACGAGCAGTACTTC. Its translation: CASSSQTSRGYEQYF.

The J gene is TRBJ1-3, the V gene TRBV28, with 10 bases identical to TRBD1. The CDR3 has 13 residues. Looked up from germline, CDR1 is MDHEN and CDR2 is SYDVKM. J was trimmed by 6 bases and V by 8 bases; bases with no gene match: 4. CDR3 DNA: TGTGCCAGCCGGGGACAGGGGATAAACACCATATATTTT. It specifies CASRGQGINTIYF.

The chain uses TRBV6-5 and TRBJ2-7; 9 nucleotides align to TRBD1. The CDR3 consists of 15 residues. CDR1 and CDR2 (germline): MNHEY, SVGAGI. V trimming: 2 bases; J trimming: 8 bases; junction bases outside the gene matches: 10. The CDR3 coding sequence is TGTGCCAGCAGTTACACCCGGGACAGGGTAGATCAGCAGTACTTC. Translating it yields CASSYTRDRVDQQYF.

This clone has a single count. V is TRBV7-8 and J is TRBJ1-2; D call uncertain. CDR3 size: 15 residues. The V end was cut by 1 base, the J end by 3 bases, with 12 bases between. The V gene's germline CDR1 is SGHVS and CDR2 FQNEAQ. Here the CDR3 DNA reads TGTGCCAGCAGCTTAGACGAGCAGGTTGACTATGGCTACACCTTC. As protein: CASSLDEQVDYGYTF.

CDR3 in amino acids: CASSYRGDGDSGNTIYF. The CDR3 region has the DNA TGTGCCAGCAGCTACCGGGGGGACGGCGACTCTGGAAACACCATATATTTT. This chain links TRBV7-9 with TRBJ1-3, with a weak D call TRBD1 (5 bases). V shed 4 bases and J shed 0 bases, with 16 bases lying between them. Germline V CDR1 and CDR2: SEHNR, FQNEAQ (reference sequence). There are 17 residues in the CDR3.

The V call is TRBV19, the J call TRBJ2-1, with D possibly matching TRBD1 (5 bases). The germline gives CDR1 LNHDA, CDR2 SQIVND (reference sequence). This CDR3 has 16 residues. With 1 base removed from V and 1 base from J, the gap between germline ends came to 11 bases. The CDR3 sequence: CASSIGGRPSYNEQFF. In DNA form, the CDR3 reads TGTGCCAGTAGTATAGGGGGCAGACCTTCCTACAATGAGCAGTTCTTC.

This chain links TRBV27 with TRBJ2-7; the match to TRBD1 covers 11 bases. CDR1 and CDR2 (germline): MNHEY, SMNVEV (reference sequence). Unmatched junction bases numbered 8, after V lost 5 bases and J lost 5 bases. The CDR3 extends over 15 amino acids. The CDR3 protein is CASSETDRGLDEQYF. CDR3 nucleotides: TGTGCCAGCAGTGAAACGGACAGGGGGCTCGACGAGCAGTACTTC.

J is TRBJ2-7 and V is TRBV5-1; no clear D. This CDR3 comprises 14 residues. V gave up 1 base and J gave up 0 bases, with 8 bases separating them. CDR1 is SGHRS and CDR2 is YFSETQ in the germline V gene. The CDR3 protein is CASSLPSNSYEQYF. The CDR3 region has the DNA TGCGCCAGCAGCTTGCCCAGTAACTCCTACGAGCAGTACTTC.